Shown below are 3 T cell receptor beta chains from a single sample sequenced in a study of blood T cell repertoires in COVID-19. The table came from immunoSEQ multiplex PCR; TCRdb's copy has only in-frame clones and leaves some out. The repertoire holds some 120,000 clones, approximately 89% seen once, with approximately 3.3% in the top ten. Sequenced input: peripheral blood. The receptors stem from a woman aged 55 to 70 with acute or convalescent COVID-19.

CDR3: CATEQGGLGEAFF. CDR3 nucleotide sequence: TGTGCCACCGAGCAGGGGGGCTTGGGTGAAGCTTTCTTT. The chain joins TRBV10-3 to TRBJ1-1, with 7 bases matching TRBD1. Germline V gene lookup returns CDR1 ENHRY and CDR2 SYGVKD. The J segment lost 7 bases and the V segment lost 10 bases, leaving 12 bases of the junction unmatched. This CDR3 spans 13 amino acids.

This chain connects TRBV30 to TRBJ1-2; D uncertain. The CDR3 runs to 16 residues. In germline, CDR1 is GTSNPN, CDR2 SVGIG (reference sequence). Trimming removed 3 bases from V and 1 base from J, with 18 bases in between. This chain's CDR3 is CAWRPFVRRDNYGYTF. In DNA, the CDR3 is TGTGCCTGGAGACCCTTCGTCAGGAGGGATAACTATGGCTACACCTTC.

CDR3 in DNA: TGTGCCACCAGCAGACCGGACAGGACCCTTTATGGCTACACCTTC. This translates into CATSRPDRTLYGYTF. V usage is TRBV15 and J usage is TRBJ1-2; 7 bases fit TRBD1. This CDR3 region has 15 residues. Per the germline V gene, CDR1 is LNHNV and CDR2 is YYDKDF (reference sequence). The ends lost 2 bases at V and 5 bases at J; junction bases unmatched: 8.